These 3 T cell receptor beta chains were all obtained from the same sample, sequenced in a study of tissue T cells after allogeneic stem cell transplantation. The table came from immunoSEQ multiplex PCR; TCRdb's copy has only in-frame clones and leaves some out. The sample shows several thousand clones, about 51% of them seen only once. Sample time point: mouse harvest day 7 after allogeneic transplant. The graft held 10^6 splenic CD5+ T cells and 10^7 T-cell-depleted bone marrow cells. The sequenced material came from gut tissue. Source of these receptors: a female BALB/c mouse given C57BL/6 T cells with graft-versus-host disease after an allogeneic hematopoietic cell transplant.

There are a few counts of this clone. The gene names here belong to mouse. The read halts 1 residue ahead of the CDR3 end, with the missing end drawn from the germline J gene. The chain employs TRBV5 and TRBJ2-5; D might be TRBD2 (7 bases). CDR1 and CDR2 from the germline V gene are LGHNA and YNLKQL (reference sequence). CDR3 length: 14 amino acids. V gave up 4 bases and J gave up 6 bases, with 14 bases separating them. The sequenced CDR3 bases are TGTGCCAGCAGCCTTGGGGGGCGATTGGACACCCAGTAC. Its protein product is CASSLGGRLDTQY. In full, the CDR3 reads CASSLGGRLDTQYF.

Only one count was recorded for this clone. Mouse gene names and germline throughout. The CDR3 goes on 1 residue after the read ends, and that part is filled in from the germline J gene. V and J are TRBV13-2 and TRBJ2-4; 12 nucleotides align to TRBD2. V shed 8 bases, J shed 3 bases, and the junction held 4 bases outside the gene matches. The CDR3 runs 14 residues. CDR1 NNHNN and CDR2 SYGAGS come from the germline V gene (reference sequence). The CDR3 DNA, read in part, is TGTGCCAGAGGACTGGGGGGGGTACAAAACACCTTGTAC. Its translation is CARGLGGVQNTLY. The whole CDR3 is CARGLGGVQNTLYF.

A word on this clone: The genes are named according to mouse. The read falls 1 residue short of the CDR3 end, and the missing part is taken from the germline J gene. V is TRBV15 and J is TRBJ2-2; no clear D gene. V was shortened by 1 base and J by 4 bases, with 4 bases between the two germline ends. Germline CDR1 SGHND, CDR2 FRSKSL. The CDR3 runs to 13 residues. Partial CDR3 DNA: TGTGCCAGCAGTTTAGGCGGCACCGGGCAGCTCTAC. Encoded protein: CASSLGGTGQLY. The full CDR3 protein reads CASSLGGTGQLYF.